This T cell receptor (beta chain) is from a study of blood T cell repertoires in COVID-19. V shed 6 bases, J shed 4 bases, and the junction held 12 bases outside the gene matches. Germline V gene sequence: CDR1 MNHNY, CDR2 SVGAGI (reference sequence). This CDR3 is 16 amino acids long. Some clones are missing from TCRdb's copy, which holds only in-frame ones; the method was immunoSEQ multiplex PCR. The sample carries 65,000 to 80,000 clones, approximately 90% recorded once. The J gene is TRBJ1-2, the V gene TRBV6-6; TRBD1 matches at 9 bases. Sample: peripheral blood. The origin of this receptor is a man in his fifties with active COVID-19. In DNA, the CDR3 is TGTGCCAGCAGGTCACCGGACAGGGGAAATGGCTATGGCTACACCTTC. This codes for CASRSPDRGNGYGYTF.